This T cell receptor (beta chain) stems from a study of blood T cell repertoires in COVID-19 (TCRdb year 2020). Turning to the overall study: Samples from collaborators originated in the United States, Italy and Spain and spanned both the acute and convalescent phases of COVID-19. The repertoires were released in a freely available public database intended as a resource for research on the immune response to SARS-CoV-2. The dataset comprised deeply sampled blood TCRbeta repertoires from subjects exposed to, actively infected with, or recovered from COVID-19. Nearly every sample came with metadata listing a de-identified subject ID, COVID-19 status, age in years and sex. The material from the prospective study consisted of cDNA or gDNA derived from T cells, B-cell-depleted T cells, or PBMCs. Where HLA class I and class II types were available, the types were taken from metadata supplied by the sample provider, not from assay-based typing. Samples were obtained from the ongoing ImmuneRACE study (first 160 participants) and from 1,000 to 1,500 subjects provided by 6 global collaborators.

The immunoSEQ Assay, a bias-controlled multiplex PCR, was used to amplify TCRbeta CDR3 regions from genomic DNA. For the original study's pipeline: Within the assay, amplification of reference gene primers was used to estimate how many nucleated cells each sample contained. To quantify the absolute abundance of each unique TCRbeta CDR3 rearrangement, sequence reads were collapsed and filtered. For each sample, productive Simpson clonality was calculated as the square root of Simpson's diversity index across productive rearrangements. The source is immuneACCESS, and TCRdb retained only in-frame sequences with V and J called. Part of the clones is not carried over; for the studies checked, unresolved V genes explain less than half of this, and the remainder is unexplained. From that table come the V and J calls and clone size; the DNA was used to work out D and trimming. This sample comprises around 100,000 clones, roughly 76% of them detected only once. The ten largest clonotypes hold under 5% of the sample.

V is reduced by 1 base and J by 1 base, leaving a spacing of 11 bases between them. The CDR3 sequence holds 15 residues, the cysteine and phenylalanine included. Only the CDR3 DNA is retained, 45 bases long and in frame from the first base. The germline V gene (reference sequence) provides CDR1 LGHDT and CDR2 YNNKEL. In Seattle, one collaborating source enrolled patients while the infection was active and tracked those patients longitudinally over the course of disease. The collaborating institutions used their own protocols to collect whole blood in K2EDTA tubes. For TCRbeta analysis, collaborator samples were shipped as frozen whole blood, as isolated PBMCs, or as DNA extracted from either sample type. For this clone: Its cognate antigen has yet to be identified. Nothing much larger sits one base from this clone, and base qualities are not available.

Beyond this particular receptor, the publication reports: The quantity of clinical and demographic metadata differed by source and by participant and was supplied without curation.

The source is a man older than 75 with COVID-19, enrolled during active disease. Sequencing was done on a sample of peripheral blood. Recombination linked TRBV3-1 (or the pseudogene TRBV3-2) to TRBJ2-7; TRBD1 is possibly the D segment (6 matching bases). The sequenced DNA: TGTGCCAGCAGCCAAGCCCGGACAGCGTCCTACGAGCAGTACTTC. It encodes CASSQARTASYEQYF.